The following is a TCR beta chain sequence with its context. The sample originates from a study of CD8 T cells in Susac syndrome. The germline gives CDR1 LNHDA, CDR2 SQIVND (reference sequence). The CDR3 is made up of 14 amino acids. V lost 3 bases to trimming and J lost 4 bases; unmatched junction nucleotides: 6. The RNA, about 0.5 to 1 ug, was put through reverse transcription using random hexamers. In TCRdb, the immunoSEQ multiplex PCR reads were re-called with MiXCR into one record per CDR3 protein. The sample holds some 200,000 distinct CDR3 sequences, roughly 94% seen once. This TCR derives from a human donor with Susac syndrome. The chain uses TRBV19 and TRBJ2-7, with 7 bases matching TRBD1. Sequencing was done on a sample of CD8+ T cells from PBMCs. In DNA form, the CDR3 reads TGTGCCAGTAGTATTGGGGACAGCCCGTACGAGCAGTACTTC. It codes for CASSIGDSPYEQYF.